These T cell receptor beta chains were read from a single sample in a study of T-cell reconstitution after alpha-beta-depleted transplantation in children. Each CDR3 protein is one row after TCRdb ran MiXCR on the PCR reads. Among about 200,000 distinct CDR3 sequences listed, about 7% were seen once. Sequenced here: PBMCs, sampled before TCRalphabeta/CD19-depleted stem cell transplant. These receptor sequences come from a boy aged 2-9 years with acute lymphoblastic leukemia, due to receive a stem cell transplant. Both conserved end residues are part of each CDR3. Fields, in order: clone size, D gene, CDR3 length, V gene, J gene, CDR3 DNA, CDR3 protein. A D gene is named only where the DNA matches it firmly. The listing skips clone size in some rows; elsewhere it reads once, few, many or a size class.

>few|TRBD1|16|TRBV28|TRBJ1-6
TGTGCCAGCAGTTGGGACAGGGGACGAAACAATTCACCCCTCCACTTT
CASSWDRGRNNSPLHF
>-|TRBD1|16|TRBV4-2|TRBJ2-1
TGTGCCAGCAGCCAAGATGGTGAGGGGGCCCTCAATGAGCAGTTCTTC
CASSQDGEGALNEQFF
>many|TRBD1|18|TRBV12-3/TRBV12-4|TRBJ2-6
TGTGCCAGCAGTTTTGTGGCAGGGGGAATATCTGGGGCCAACGTCCTGACTTTC
CASSFVAGGISGANVLTF
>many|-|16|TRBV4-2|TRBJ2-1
TGTGCCAGCAGCCATTCCTGGGAGTCGGGCAGCAATGAGCAGTTCTTC
CASSHSWESGSNEQFF
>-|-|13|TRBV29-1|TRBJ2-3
TGCAGCGTTGGTGGCGGGGGCGCAGATACGCAGTATTTT
CSVGGGGADTQYF
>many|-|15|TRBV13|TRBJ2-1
TGTGCCAGCAGCTTAAAAGGGGTTAACTACAATGAGCAGTTCTTC
CASSLKGVNYNEQFF
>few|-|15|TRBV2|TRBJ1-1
TGTGCCAGCACTCTATCAGGGGCCGGGAACACTGAAGCTTTCTTT
CASTLSGAGNTEAFF
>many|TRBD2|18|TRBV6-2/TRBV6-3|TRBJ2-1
TGTGCCAGCAGTGACACGCCATTAGCGGGAGGGCTAGGAAATGAGCAGTTCTTC
CASSDTPLAGGLGNEQFF
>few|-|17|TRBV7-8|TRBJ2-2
TGTGCCAGCAGCTCCGGGGGTGGTCCGAGCGGGACCGGGGAGCTGTTTTTT
CASSSGGGPSGTGELFF
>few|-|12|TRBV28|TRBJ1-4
TGTGCCAGCAGTTTCCCCCAGGAAAAACTGTTTTTT
CASSFPQEKLFF
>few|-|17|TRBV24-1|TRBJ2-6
TGTGCCACCAGTGAAGGCGGCCGGGTTCCTGGGGCCAACGTCCTGACTTTC
CATSEGGRVPGANVLTF
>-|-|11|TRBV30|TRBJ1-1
TGTGCCTGGACCCTCGGGGGTGAAGCTTTCTTT
CAWTLGGEAFF
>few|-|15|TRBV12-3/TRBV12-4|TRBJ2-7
TGTGCCAGCAGTTTATCGGGGGTATTACCCTACGAGCAGTACTTC
CASSLSGVLPYEQYF
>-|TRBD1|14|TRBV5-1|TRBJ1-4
TGCGCCAGCAGCCGGGACAGGGGGCGAGAAAAACTGTTTTTT
CASSRDRGREKLFF
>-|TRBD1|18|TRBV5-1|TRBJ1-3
TGCGCCAGCAGACAGGGGGCCCCCGGGACAGTTTCTGGAAACACCATATATTTT
CASRQGAPGTVSGNTIYF
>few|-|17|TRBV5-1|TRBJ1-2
TGCGCCAGCAGCTTGGCCTCAACGACGAGACACCCGGATGGCTACACCTTC
CASSLASTTRHPDGYTF
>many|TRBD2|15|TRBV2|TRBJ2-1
TGTGCCAGCAGTGTGTCGGGGGGGATTTCTAATGAGCAGTTCTTC
CASSVSGGISNEQFF
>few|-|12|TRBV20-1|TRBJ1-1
TGCAGTGCTAGGCAGGGTTTTACTGAAGCTTTCTTT
CSARQGFTEAFF
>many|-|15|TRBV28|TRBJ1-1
TGTGCCAGCAGTTTTCAGGAATTAATTCTCACTGAAGCTTTCTTT
CASSFQELILTEAFF
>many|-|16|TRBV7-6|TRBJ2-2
TGTGCCAGCAGCTTACACCCGGGACTCGGCACCGGGGAGCTGTTTTTT
CASSLHPGLGTGELFF
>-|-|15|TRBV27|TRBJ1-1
TGTGCCAGCAGTTTGGTCGGAGATTCAGGCACTGAAGCTTTCTTT
CASSLVGDSGTEAFF
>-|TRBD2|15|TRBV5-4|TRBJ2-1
TGTGCCAGCAGCTTGAGGCGGGAGACTACAACTGAGCAGTTCTTC
CASSLRRETTTEQFF
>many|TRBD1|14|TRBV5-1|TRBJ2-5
TGCGCCAGCAGCTACAGGGGGTCAGAGGAGACCCAGTACTTC
CASSYRGSEETQYF
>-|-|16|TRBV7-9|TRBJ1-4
TGTGCCAGCAGCCCTGGGGAGACTACAACTAATGAAAAACTGTTTTTT
CASSPGETTTNEKLFF
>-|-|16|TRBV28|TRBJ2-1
TGTGCCAGCAGACCCCGGGGAGGTTCGACCTACAATGAGCAGTTCTTC
CASRPRGGSTYNEQFF
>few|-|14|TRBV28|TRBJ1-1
TGTGCCAGCAGTTTAGGAGGCAGCCTTACTGAAGCTTTCTTT
CASSLGGSLTEAFF
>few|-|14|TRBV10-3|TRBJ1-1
TGTGCCATCAGTCGGCGGGGGGTGAACACTGAAGCTTTCTTT
CAISRRGVNTEAFF
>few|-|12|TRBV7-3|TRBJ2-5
TGTGCCAGCCCAGCCAGATCGGAGACCCAGTACTTC
CASPARSETQYF
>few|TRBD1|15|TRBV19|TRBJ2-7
TGTGCCAGTAGTCCACGGGACAGCCTAGGCTACGAGCAGTACTTC
CASSPRDSLGYEQYF
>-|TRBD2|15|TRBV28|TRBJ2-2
TGTGCCAGCAGAAGACTAGCGGGAATGTCGGGGGAGCTGTTTTTT
CASRRLAGMSGELFF
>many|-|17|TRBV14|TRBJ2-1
TGTGCCAGCAGCCGAGAGACCGGAGGGGGCTCCTACAATGAGCAGTTCTTC
CASSRETGGGSYNEQFF
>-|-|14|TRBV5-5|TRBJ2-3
TGTGCCAGCAGCTTGGACGGCAGAGGATACGGGCAGTATTTT
CASSLDGRGYGQYF
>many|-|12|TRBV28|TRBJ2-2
TGTGCCAGCAGTTTTGCGACCGGGGAGCTGTTTTTT
CASSFATGELFF
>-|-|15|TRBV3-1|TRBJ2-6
TGTGCCTGCAGCCAAGGGACAACTGGGGCCAACGTCCTGACTTTC
CACSQGTTGANVLTF
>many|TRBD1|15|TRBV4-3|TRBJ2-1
TGCGCCAGCAGTCAGGGGTCGACAGGGGCCTATGAGCAGTTCTTC
CASSQGSTGAYEQFF
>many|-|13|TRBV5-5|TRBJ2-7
TGTGCCAGCAGCTGGAACCTATTCTACGAGCAGTACTTC
CASSWNLFYEQYF
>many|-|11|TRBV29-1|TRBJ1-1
TGCAGCGGTGTCAGGAGCACTGAAGCTTTCTTT
CSGVRSTEAFF
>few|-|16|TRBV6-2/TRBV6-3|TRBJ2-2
TGTACCAGCAGCCAACTGGGACACTCGAACACCGGGGAGCTGTTTTTT
CTSSQLGHSNTGELFF
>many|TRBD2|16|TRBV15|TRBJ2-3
TGTGCCACCAGCAGAGAGCGTCGGGGCGGGGGTAATACGCAGTATTTT
CATSRERRGGGNTQYF
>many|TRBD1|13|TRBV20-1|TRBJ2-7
TGCAGTGCTACGGGACAGAGCTCCTACGAGCAGTACTTC
CSATGQSSYEQYF
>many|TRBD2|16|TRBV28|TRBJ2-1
TGTGCCAGCCTGGGACTAGCGGGGGCGGGGATCAATGAGCAGTTCTTC
CASLGLAGAGINEQFF
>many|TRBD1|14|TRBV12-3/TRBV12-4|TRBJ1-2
TGTGCCAGCAGTACGGGGGACAGAAAATATGGCTACACCTTC
CASSTGDRKYGYTF
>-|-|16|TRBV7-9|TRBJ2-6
TGTGCCAGCCTGACCAATCCAGACTCTGGGGCCAACGTCCTGACTTTC
CASLTNPDSGANVLTF
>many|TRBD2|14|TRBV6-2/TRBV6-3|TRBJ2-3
TGTGCCACCCGAACTAGCGGGGTCTTGGATACGCAGTATTTT
CATRTSGVLDTQYF
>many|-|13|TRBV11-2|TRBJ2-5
TGTGCCAGCAGCTTATCCAGGGAAGGGACCCAGTACTTC
CASSLSREGTQYF
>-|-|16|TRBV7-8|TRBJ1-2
TGTGCCAGCAGCCCCCGGCCCGGGACAAAAGACTATGGCTACACCTTC
CASSPRPGTKDYGYTF
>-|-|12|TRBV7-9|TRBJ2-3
TGTGCCAGCAGCTTATGGACAGATACGCAGTATTTT
CASSLWTDTQYF
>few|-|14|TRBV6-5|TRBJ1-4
TGTGCCAGCAGTTCAGGGTCGAGAGGAGAAAAACTGTTTTTT
CASSSGSRGEKLFF
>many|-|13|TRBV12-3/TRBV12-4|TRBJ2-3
TGTGCCAGCAGGTCACAGGGACCCGGTACGCAGTATTTT
CASRSQGPGTQYF
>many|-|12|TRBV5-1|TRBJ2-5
TGCGCCAGCAACAGGTACCAAGAGACCCAGTACTTC
CASNRYQETQYF
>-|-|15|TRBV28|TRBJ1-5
TGTGCCAGCAGTTTATTGGAAACGGACTATCAGCCCCAGCATTTT
CASSLLETDYQPQHF
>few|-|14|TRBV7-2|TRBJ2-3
TGTGCCAGCAGCTTACAGGGTCTCACAGATACGCAGTATTTT
CASSLQGLTDTQYF
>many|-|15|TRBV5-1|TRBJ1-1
TGCGCCAGCAGCTCCCAGGGAGCCTTTAACACTGAAGCTTTCTTT
CASSSQGAFNTEAFF
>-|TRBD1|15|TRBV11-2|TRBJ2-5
TGTGCCAGCAGCTTAGCGGGGACAGGGGAAAAGACCCAGTACTTC
CASSLAGTGEKTQYF
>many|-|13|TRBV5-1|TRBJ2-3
TGCGCCAGCAGCTTGGAACCCCCCGATACGCAGTATTTT
CASSLEPPDTQYF
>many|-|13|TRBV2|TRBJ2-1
TGTGCCAGTCAGGTAGTAGTCTACAATGAGCAGTTCTTC
CASQVVVYNEQFF
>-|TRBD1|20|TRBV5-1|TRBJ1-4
TGCGCCAGCAGCTTGGGTGCCGGGACAGGCGTAATAGGAAAAAATGAAAAACTGTTTTTT
CASSLGAGTGVIGKNEKLFF